This T cell receptor (beta chain) was captured in a study of ipilimumab plus nivolumab after autologous stem cell transplantation. In the study overall: A median of roughly eight nivolumab and five or six ipilimumab doses were given. Study outcomes and limitations: The authors say TCR, Treg and microbiome findings warrant further study.

The method was immunoSEQ multiplex PCR; TCRdb's version includes in-frame clones alone and lacks a portion of them. In the table there are fewer than 95,000 clones, under 85% of which are singletons. Starting 14 to 28 days after autologous transplant, ipilimumab 1 mg/kg was given. Worth noting for this clone: The antigen remains unidentified.

Sequenced material: PBMCs, taken in a trial of ipilimumab plus nivolumab as post-transplant consolidation. This TCR came from a male donor with diffuse large B-cell lymphoma.

The CDR3 is CASSLGVGQGTLGGYTF. CDR3 in DNA: TGTGCCAGCAGCTTAGGGGTGGGACAGGGGACATTAGGGGGCTACACCTTC. The chain carries TRBV7-2 and TRBJ1-2; TRBD1 agrees at 10 bases. Looked up from germline, CDR1 is SGHTA and CDR2 is FQGNSA. The CDR3 is 17 amino acids. With 1 base clipped from V and 8 bases from J, the junction kept 13 bases outside the gene matches.